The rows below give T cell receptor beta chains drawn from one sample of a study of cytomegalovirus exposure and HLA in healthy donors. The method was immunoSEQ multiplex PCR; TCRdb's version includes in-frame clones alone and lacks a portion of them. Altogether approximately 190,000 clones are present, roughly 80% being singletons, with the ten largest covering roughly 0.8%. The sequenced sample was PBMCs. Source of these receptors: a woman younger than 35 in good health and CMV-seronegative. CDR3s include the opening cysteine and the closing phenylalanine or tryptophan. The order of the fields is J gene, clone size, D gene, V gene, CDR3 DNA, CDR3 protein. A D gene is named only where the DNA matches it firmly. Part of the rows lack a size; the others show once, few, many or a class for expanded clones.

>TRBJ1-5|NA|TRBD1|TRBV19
TGTGCCAGTAGTATAGCGGGACAGCCCTTTTTGAGACCCCAGCATTTT
CASSIAGQPFLRPQHF
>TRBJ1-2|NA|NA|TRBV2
TGTGCCAGCAGGGCAAGACAGCACTATGGCTACACCTTC
CASRARQHYGYTF
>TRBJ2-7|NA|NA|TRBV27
TGTGCCAGCAGCGTACTAGCCTCATCCTACGAGCAGTACTTC
CASSVLASSYEQYF
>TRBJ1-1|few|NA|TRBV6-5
TGTGCCAGCTTCCAGACAGCGAACACTGAAGCTTTCTTT
CASFQTANTEAFF
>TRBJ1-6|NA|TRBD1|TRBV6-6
TGTGCCAGCAGGATGGGACAGTATAATTCACCCCTCCACTTT
CASRMGQYNSPLHF
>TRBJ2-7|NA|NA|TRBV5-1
TGCGCCAGCAGCTTGGGCCCGGGGAGGGAGCAGTACTTC
CASSLGPGREQYF
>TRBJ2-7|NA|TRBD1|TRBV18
TGTGCCAGCTCACCCATTGGGACAGTATACGAGCAGTACTTC
CASSPIGTVYEQYF
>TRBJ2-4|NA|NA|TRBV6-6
TGTGCCACCAGTGAGGAGAGACTTGGCAAAAACATTCAGTACTTC
CATSEERLGKNIQYF
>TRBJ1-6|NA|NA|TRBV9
TGTGCCAGCAGCGCGGGGATTGCGGATTCACCCCTCCACTTT
CASSAGIADSPLHF
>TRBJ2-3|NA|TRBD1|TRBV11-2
TGTGCCAGCAGCACATGGGACAGGGTAAATACGCAGTATTTT
CASSTWDRVNTQYF
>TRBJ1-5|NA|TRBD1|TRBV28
TGTGCCAGCGGACACGGGACAGCTAATCAGCCCCAGCATTTT
CASGHGTANQPQHF
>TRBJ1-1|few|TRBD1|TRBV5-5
TGTGCCAGCAGTCCTGATGGGGGACAGGGCGTCGCTGAAGCTTTCTTT
CASSPDGGQGVAEAFF
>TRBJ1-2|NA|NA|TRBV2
TGTGCCAGCAGTGTGCGGGAGACCCGCTATGGCTACACCTTC
CASSVRETRYGYTF
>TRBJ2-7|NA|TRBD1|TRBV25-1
TGTGCCAGCAGTGACCGGGACAGGAACTCCTACGAGCAGTACTTC
CASSDRDRNSYEQYF
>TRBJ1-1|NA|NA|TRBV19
TGTGCCAGTAGTATAGGAATAGATACTGAAGCTTTCTTT
CASSIGIDTEAFF
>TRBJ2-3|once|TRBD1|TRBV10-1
TGCGCCAGCAGTGATGGGACAGGGTCCCCAGATACGCAGTATTTT
CASSDGTGSPDTQYF
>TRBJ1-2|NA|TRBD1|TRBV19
TGTGCCAGTAGTTCCGGACAGGCCCAGGCTGGCTACACCTTC
CASSSGQAQAGYTF
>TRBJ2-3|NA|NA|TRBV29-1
TGCAGCGTTGAACTTCGGCCGGCAACGCGGCGCACCACAGATACGCAGTATTTT
CSVELRPATRRTTDTQYF
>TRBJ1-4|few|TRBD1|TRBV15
TGTGCCACCTCCAGGGGGTATCTAAATGAAAAACTGTTTTTT
CATSRGYLNEKLFF
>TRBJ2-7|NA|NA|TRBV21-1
TGTGCCAGCACCCTTATTCGGACTAGCGGGAGGATCTACGAGCAGTACTTC
CASTLIRTSGRIYEQYF
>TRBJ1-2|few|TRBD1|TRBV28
TGTGCCAGCAGGATGACAGGGGGCGGAACTCCTACTAGTCTTTCTAACTATGGCTACACCTTC
CASRMTGGGTPTSLSNYGYTF
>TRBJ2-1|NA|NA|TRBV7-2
TGTGCCAGCACCCTAACCCGCTCCTACAATGAGCAGTTCTTC
CASTLTRSYNEQFF
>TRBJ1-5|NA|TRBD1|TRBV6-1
TGTGCCAGCAGGGGGGACAGGCACCCTCAGCCCCAGCATTTT
CASRGDRHPQPQHF
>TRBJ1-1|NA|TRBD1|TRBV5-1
TGCGCCAGCAGCTCAATTAGAGGACAGGTGAACACTGAAGCTTTCTTT
CASSSIRGQVNTEAFF
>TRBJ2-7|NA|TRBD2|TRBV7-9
TGTGCCAGCAGCTTAGGGGCTAGCGGGTCCTACGAGCAGTACTTC
CASSLGASGSYEQYF
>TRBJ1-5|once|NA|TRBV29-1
TGCAGCGTTGCCCAGGGTAGCAATCAGCCCCAGCATTTT
CSVAQGSNQPQHF
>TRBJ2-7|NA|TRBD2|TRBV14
TGTGCCAGCAGCCCAGCGGGACTAGCGTGGGAGCAGTACTTC
CASSPAGLAWEQYF
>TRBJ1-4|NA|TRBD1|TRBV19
TGTGCCAGTACCCCAGGGGGTGGGACCCTTTCGGACGAAAAACTGTTTTTT
CASTPGGGTLSDEKLFF
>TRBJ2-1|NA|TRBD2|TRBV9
TGTGCCAGCAGCGTAGGAGGTTGGGGGGAGGGTGAGCAGTTCTTC
CASSVGGWGEGEQFF
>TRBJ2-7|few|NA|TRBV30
TGTGCCTGGAGTTTTGGAGGGAGTCGGAATTTGAACGAGCAGTACTTC
CAWSFGGSRNLNEQYF
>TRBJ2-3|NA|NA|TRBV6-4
TGTGCCAGCAGTGATACGGCAGATACGCAGTATTTT
CASSDTADTQYF
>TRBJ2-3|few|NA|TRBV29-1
TGCAGCGTGTGGGGGGGCGGGGGCACAGATACGCAGTATTTT
CSVWGGGGTDTQYF
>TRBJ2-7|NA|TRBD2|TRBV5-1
TGCGCCAGCAGCTTTCTAGCGGGGGGAACTCTGATGGAGCAGTACTTC
CASSFLAGGTLMEQYF
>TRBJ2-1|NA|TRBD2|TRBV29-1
TGCAGCGCCAGACTAGCGGGGGGAAGAAACAATGAGCAGTTCTTC
CSARLAGGRNNEQFF
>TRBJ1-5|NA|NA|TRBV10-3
TGTGCCATCAGTGAGACGGGGATGGAACAGCCCCAGCATTTT
CAISETGMEQPQHF
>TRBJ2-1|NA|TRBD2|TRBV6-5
TGTGCCAGCAGTGATAGCGGGAGTCAATATGAGCAGTTCTTC
CASSDSGSQYEQFF
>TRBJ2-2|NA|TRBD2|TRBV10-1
TGCGCCAGCAGTGAGAGCGGGGGGGCGTCCGGGGAGCTGTTTTTT
CASSESGGASGELFF
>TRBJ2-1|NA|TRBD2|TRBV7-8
TGTGCCAGCAGCCAGGGGACTAGGTTGATAGATGAGCAGTTCTTC
CASSQGTRLIDEQFF
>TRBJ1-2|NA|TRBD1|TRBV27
TGTGCCAGCAGTTTAGGGACAGGGCAAGGCTACACCTTC
CASSLGTGQGYTF
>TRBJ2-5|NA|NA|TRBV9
TGTGCCAGCAGCGGAGAGACGGGGCAAGAGACCCAGTACTTC
CASSGETGQETQYF
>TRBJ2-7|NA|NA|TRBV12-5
TGTGCCTCGACAGGCTCCTACGAGCAGTACTTC
CASTGSYEQYF
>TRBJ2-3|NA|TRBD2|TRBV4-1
TGCGCCAGCAGCCAAGAATCAGCGGGGAGCACAGATACGCAGTATTTT
CASSQESAGSTDTQYF
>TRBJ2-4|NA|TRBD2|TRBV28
TGTGCCAGCAGTCCAGTGAGCTTTGGGCTAGCGGGAGGCACACTAGCCAAAAACATTCAGTACTTC
CASSPVSFGLAGGTLAKNIQYF
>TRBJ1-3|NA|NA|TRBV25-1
TGTGCCAGCAGTGATGTTCAGGGGACAGGAAACACCATATATTTT
CASSDVQGTGNTIYF
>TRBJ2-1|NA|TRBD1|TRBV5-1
TGCGCCAGCAGCTTGGCACAGGGGGAGGTTCGTGGAGGTGAGCAGTTCTTC
CASSLAQGEVRGGEQFF
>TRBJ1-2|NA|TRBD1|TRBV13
TGTGCCAGCAGCGAAGCCCCGGACAGGGGATTTGGCTACACCTTC
CASSEAPDRGFGYTF